In this sample, the clone carrying this T cell receptor (beta chain) turned up once. The study sequenced TCR beta in blood CD8+ and CD4+ T cells. The entry originates in a study of CD8 T cells in Susac syndrome. J gave up 4 bases and V 4 bases, and 4 bases lay outside the gene matches. In germline, CDR1 is DFQATT, CDR2 SNEGSKA (reference sequence). This CDR3 has 13 residues. With random hexamers, reverse transcription was performed on roughly 0.5 to 1 ug of RNA. TCRdb reprocessed the immunoSEQ multiplex PCR reads with MiXCR, giving one entry per CDR3 protein. The table includes roughly 200,000 distinct CDR3 sequences, about 93% detected once.

V and J are TRBV20-1 and TRBJ2-5; 9 nucleotides align to TRBD2. This clonotype was obtained from a human donor with Susac syndrome. The sequencing sample was made of CD4+ T cells from PBMCs. The CDR3 spells CSATIAGAETQYF. DNA for the CDR3: TGCAGTGCTACTATAGCGGGGGCAGAGACCCAGTACTTC.